This TCR beta chain derives from a study of T cells in localized non-small cell lung cancer. V lost 6 bases to trimming and J lost 4 bases; unmatched junction nucleotides: 6. The germline V gene has CDR1 LNHDA and CDR2 SQIVND (reference sequence). This CDR3 is built from 15 residues. General observations from the study: Since sequencing was restricted to only one region of the tumor, intratumor heterogeneity remains a possibility. Blood T cell density predicted longer survival; adjacent-lung clonality, shorter. Of the top 100 tumor clones, median 57 were in adjacent lung, approximately 29 among its top 100.

Of note for this clone: Its antigen is not identified.

Sequencing was performed with immunoSEQ multiplex PCR; in TCRdb, only in-frame clones are kept and a portion is missing. The sample holds around 40,000 clones, roughly four fifths seen once. The TCR originated in a man aged 40-75 years with stage II lung adenocarcinoma. The specimen was PBMCs, collected before any cancer treatment. The rearrangement uses TRBV19 and TRBJ2-5; 12 nucleotides line up with TRBD2. CDR3 DNA: TGTGCCAGTAGGACTAGCGGGAGAGGATCAGAGACCCAGTACTTC. Translated, it gives CASRTSGRGSETQYF.